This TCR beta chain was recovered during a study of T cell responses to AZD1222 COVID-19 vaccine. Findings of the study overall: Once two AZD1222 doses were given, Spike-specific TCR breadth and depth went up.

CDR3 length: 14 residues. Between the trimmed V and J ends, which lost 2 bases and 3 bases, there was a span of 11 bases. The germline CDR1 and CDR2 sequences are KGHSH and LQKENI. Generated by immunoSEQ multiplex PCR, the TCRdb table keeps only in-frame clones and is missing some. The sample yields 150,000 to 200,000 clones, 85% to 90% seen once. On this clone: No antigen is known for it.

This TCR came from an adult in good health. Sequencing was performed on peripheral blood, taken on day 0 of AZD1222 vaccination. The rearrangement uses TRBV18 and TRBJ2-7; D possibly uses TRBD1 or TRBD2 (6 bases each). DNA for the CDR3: TGTGCCAGCTCACCATTGGAGGGGGTCTACGAGCAGTACTTC. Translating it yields CASSPLEGVYEQYF.